A single sample is the source of the 21 T cell receptor beta chains below, sequenced in a study of OX40 agonist ivuxolimab in advanced cancers. Profiling relied on immunoSEQ multiplex PCR, and the TCRdb table lists in-frame clones only, not all of them. The sample records about 19,000 clones, around 80% being singletons. Sequencing was performed on CD4+ or CD8+ T cells sorted from blood, taken in a trial of the OX40 agonist ivuxolimab. Source of these receptors: an adult with an advanced solid tumor such as melanoma, head and neck, liver or kidney cancer.

This clone qualifies as medium-sized (0.01 to 0.1%). Written as DNA, the CDR3 is TGTGCCAGCAGCTCTGCAGGGGGCGCGACTGAAGCTTTCTTT. As protein: CASSSAGGATEAFF. The chain recombines TRBV7-9 with TRBJ1-1; 8 bases agree with TRBD1. The CDR3 covers 14 residues. Germline loops: CDR1 SEHNR, CDR2 FQNEAQ (reference sequence). The V segment lost 4 bases and the J segment 5 bases; nucleotides outside the gene matches: 6.

This clone was found a few times. The chain recombines TRBV27 with TRBJ2-7, with 7 bases identical to TRBD1. The CDR3 contains 14 residues. V was clipped by 8 bases and J by 0 bases; unmatched bases: 7. The germline gives CDR1 MNHEY, CDR2 SMNVEV (reference sequence). The CDR3 coding sequence is TGTGCCAGCGCCCTCAGGGGGAGCTCCTACGAGCAGTACTTC. This codes for CASALRGSSYEQYF.

The gene calls are TRBV27 and TRBJ2-1; the D call may be TRBD1 or TRBD2 (6 bases each). Deletions cut 0 bases from V and 3 bases from J, with 12 bases between. CDR1 and CDR2 (germline): MNHEY, SMNVEV (reference sequence). The CDR3 spans 16 residues. The CDR3 DNA reads TGTGCCAGCAGTTTATCCGGGGGCTTTCGCTACAATGAGCAGTTCTTC. Translating it yields CASSLSGGFRYNEQFF.

This rearrangement joins TRBV28 to TRBJ2-7, with a possible D match to TRBD1 (5 bases). Germline loops: CDR1 MDHEN, CDR2 SYDVKM. CDR3 length equals 17 residues. The germline V and J ends were trimmed by 3 bases and 0 bases, with 18 bases remaining between them. This CDR3 reads CASSLAYLQGISYEQYF. In DNA form, the CDR3 reads TGTGCCAGCAGTTTGGCCTACCTCCAGGGAATCTCCTACGAGCAGTACTTC.

V and J are TRBV7-9 and TRBJ2-5; weak D call: TRBD2 (6 bases). Per germline, CDR1 SEHNR and CDR2 FQNEAQ (reference sequence). V lost 5 bases, J lost 5 bases, and 9 bases lay in between. The CDR3 runs to 12 residues. The CDR3 loop is CASSRERETQYF. As DNA, the CDR3 is TGTGCCAGCAGCCGGGAGAGGGAGACCCAGTACTTC.

The rearrangement uses TRBV7-6 and TRBJ1-1, with a weak D call TRBD1 (5 bases). Germline V gives CDR1 SGHVS, CDR2 FNYEAQ. Trimming removed 5 bases from V and 8 bases from J, with 12 bases in between. The CDR3 runs 12 residues. CDR3 sequence: CASSPGTSEAFF. CDR3 in DNA: TGTGCCAGCAGCCCAGGGACCTCGGAAGCTTTCTTT.

Written as DNA, the CDR3 is TGTGCCAGCAGAGAACGGTACAACTATGGCTACACCTTC. It yields the protein CASRERYNYGYTF. The rearrangement links TRBV27 to TRBJ1-2; D remains ambiguous. The CDR3 consists of 13 residues. From germline, CDR1 is MNHEY and CDR2 SMNVEV (reference sequence). The germline V and J ends were trimmed by 6 bases and 2 bases, with 10 bases remaining between them.

This clone was seen a few times. V usage is TRBV9 and J usage is TRBJ2-2; TRBD1 aligns across 9 bases. The ends lost 0 bases at V and 2 bases at J; junction bases unmatched: 5. In germline, CDR1 is SGDLS, CDR2 YYNGEE. The CDR3 runs 17 residues. Here the CDR3 DNA reads TGTGCCAGCAGCGTAGGAAGGGACAGGGCTAACACCGGGGAGCTGTTTTTT. Protein: CASSVGRDRANTGELFF.

The rearrangement uses TRBV30 and TRBJ2-2; the match to TRBD2 covers 12 bases. Trimming removed 4 bases from V and 4 bases from J; junction bases left unmatched: 7. CDR1 is GTSNPN, CDR2 SVGIG, per germline (reference sequence). CDR3 length: 16 amino acids. CDR3 in amino acids: CAWMGLAGGSTGELFF. DNA of the CDR3: TGTGCCTGGATGGGTCTAGCGGGAGGGAGCACCGGGGAGCTGTTTTTT.

The chain uses TRBV19 and TRBJ1-1, with D perhaps matching TRBD1 (5 bases). CDR3 length: 12 residues. Looked up from germline, CDR1 is LNHDA and CDR2 is SQIVND (reference sequence). Trimming cost V 1 base and J 7 bases, with 7 bases left between them. The CDR3 sequence: CASSIAGGEAFF. Written as DNA, the CDR3 is TGTGCCAGTAGTATAGCGGGGGGTGAAGCTTTCTTT.

The rearrangement links TRBV6-1 to TRBJ2-7, with 8 bases matching TRBD1. The germline V gene has CDR1 MNHNS and CDR2 SASEGT. CDR3 length equals 15 residues. V shed 2 bases, J shed 3 bases, and the junction held 6 bases outside the gene matches. CDR3 amino acids: CASSEFGQGHYEQYF. Here the CDR3 DNA reads TGTGCCAGCAGTGAATTCGGACAGGGTCACTACGAGCAGTACTTC.

This clone counts as medium-sized. The chain uses TRBV13 and TRBJ2-7, with 11 bases aligning to TRBD2. The CDR3 spans 16 residues. Germline V CDR1 and CDR2: PRHDT, FYEKMQ (reference sequence). The junction had 9 bases not matched to a gene; V was cut back by 4 bases and J by 4 bases. The CDR3 DNA reads TGTGCCAGCAGCTCCGGGTCAGGGACTAGCGGATACGAGCAGTACTTC. This encodes CASSSGSGTSGYEQYF.

The table lists this clone with a few counts. This chain connects TRBV30 to TRBJ1-1, with D perhaps matching TRBD1 (5 bases). CDR1 and CDR2 (germline): GTSNPN, SVGIG (reference sequence). V lost 3 bases to trimming and J lost 0 bases, with 8 bases between them. The CDR3 is 13 residues long. The CDR3 DNA is TGTGCCTGGAGGTGGGGACTGAACACTGAAGCTTTCTTT. Protein: CAWRWGLNTEAFF.

This clone was observed a single time. The chain has TRBV5-6 and TRBJ1-2, with D perhaps matching TRBD1 (6 bases). CDR1 is SGHDT, CDR2 YYEEEE, per germline. The CDR3 runs 14 residues. Deletions cut 6 bases from V and 1 base from J, with 13 bases between. CDR3 protein: CASTDGGSNYGYTF. The CDR3 bases are TGTGCCAGCACCGACGGGGGCAGTAACTATGGCTACACCTTC.

The chain has TRBV27 and TRBJ1-1; tentatively, D is TRBD1 (6 bases). V gave up 6 bases and J gave up 1 base, with 18 bases separating them. Germline V lookup: CDR1 MNHEY, CDR2 SMNVEV (reference sequence). The CDR3 contains 16 residues. The CDR3, as DNA: TGTGCCAGCAGAACACAAACACAGGGAGGGAACACTGAAGCTTTCTTT. As protein: CASRTQTQGGNTEAFF.

This chain links TRBV20-1 with TRBJ2-7; a possible D gene is TRBD2 (6 bases). This CDR3 is built from 11 residues. From germline, CDR1 is DFQATT and CDR2 SNEGSKA (reference sequence). V was pared by 6 bases and J by 5 bases, with 11 bases between. The CDR3: CSALGLNEQYF. The CDR3 nucleotides read TGCAGTGCCCTGGGACTCAACGAGCAGTACTTC.

The CDR3 DNA follows: TGTGCCAGCAGGGACGGACTAGCGGGCACAGATACGCAGTATTTT. This translates into CASRDGLAGTDTQYF. This chain links TRBV27 with TRBJ2-3; 10 nucleotides agree with TRBD2. Germline assignment: CDR1 MNHEY and CDR2 SMNVEV (reference sequence). The CDR3 loop spans 15 amino acids. V lost 6 bases and J lost 1; bases outside the gene matches: 4.

On this clone: This may stem from a read error, because a much larger clone lies one nucleotide away. The V call is TRBV11-2, the J call TRBJ2-5, with 11 bases aligning to TRBD1. TRBJ2-7 explains the end of the DNA better; the J call may be wrong. This CDR3 is 13 amino acids long. Germline lookup yields CDR1 SGHAT and CDR2 FQNNGV. DNA for the CDR3: TGTGCCAGCAGCGCCGGGACAGGGGGCGAGCAGTACTTC. Translated: CASSAGTGGEQYF.

V is TRBV19 and J is TRBJ2-1; the D is unclear. V was cut by 1 base and J by 4 bases, with 11 bases left in between. Germline CDR1 reads LNHDA; CDR2 reads SQIVND (reference sequence). The length of the CDR3 is 15 residues. CDR3: CASSIVSGVYNEQFF. DNA for the CDR3: TGTGCCAGTAGTATAGTCAGTGGGGTGTACAATGAGCAGTTCTTC.

V usage is TRBV11-3 and J usage is TRBJ2-7, with a tentative D call TRBD1 (7 bases). The V end was cut by 1 base, the J end by 5 bases, with 15 bases between. Germline CDR1 SGHNT, CDR2 YENEEA. CDR3 size: 15 residues. The CDR3 reads CASSLGAGGRHEQYF. The CDR3 region has the DNA TGTGCCAGCAGCTTAGGGGCAGGGGGGAGGCACGAGCAGTACTTC.

The chain recombines TRBV7-9 with TRBJ2-7; 12 nucleotides match TRBD2. Per the germline V gene, CDR1 is SEHNR and CDR2 is FQNEAQ (reference sequence). This CDR3 comprises 16 residues. J lost 0 bases, V lost 5 bases, and 5 bases had no gene match. The CDR3 loop is CASSTRTSGTSYEQYF. The CDR3 bases are TGTGCCAGCAGCACCCGGACTAGCGGGACCTCCTACGAGCAGTACTTC.